A selection of T cell receptor beta chains follows, all from one sample in a study of shared clonotypes between healthy human individuals. Produced via immunoSEQ multiplex PCR; TCRdb's table is partial and in-frame only. The table lists about 2.1 million clones, around 93% of them singletons. The sequenced material came from naive CD8+ T cells from PBMCs. The receptor set was obtained from a man younger than 35 in good health. Some clones in this sample may be carry-over from other donors' samples. The CDR3 runs from the conserved cysteine through the conserved F or W. A D gene is named only where the DNA matches it firmly. A clone size is listed for some rows: how often the clone was seen (once, few, many), or a class if it is expanded.

clone size: -; V gene: TRBV7-3; D gene: TRBD2; J gene: TRBJ2-7; CDR3 length: 15; CDR3 DNA: TGTGCCAGCAGCCCTGTAGCGGGAGGGGCCTACGAGCAGTACTTC; CDR3 protein: CASSPVAGGAYEQYF
clone size: -; V gene: TRBV11-2; D gene: TRBD2; J gene: TRBJ2-5; CDR3 length: 15; CDR3 DNA: TGTGCCAGCAGCTTAGACCCGGGGGGACAAGAGACCCAGTACTTC; CDR3 protein: CASSLDPGGQETQYF
clone size: -; V gene: TRBV9; D gene: TRBD2; J gene: TRBJ2-7; CDR3 length: 14; CDR3 DNA: TGTGCCAGCAGCGTCGGTAGCGGGTCATACGAGCAGTACTTC; CDR3 protein: CASSVGSGSYEQYF
clone size: -; V gene: TRBV29-1; D gene: -; J gene: TRBJ1-4; CDR3 length: 14; CDR3 DNA: TGCAGCGTCCTCCCGGGGCAGGAAAATGAAAAACTGTTTTTT; CDR3 protein: CSVLPGQENEKLFF
clone size: -; V gene: TRBV27; D gene: -; J gene: TRBJ1-5; CDR3 length: 14; CDR3 DNA: TGTGCCGGATCCGGGACGGCCGAGAATCAGCCCCAGCATTTT; CDR3 protein: CAGSGTAENQPQHF
clone size: once; V gene: TRBV9; D gene: TRBD2; J gene: TRBJ2-5; CDR3 length: 17; CDR3 DNA: TGTGCCAGCAGCGTCAGAGCGGGAGTGCCGGGAGTGGAGACCCAGTACTTC; CDR3 protein: CASSVRAGVPGVETQYF
clone size: -; V gene: TRBV27; D gene: TRBD2; J gene: TRBJ2-1; CDR3 length: 17; CDR3 DNA: TGTGCCAGCAGTTTGACTTACGGGACTAGCGGCCACAATGAGCAGTTCTTC; CDR3 protein: CASSLTYGTSGHNEQFF
clone size: -; V gene: TRBV5-1; D gene: -; J gene: TRBJ2-7; CDR3 length: 13; CDR3 DNA: TGCGCCAGCAGCCCGGAACGTTTGGGCGAGCAGTACTTC; CDR3 protein: CASSPERLGEQYF
clone size: -; V gene: TRBV9; D gene: TRBD2; J gene: TRBJ2-3; CDR3 length: 16; CDR3 DNA: TGTGCCAGCAGCGAACTAGCGGTTCTTAGCACAGATACGCAGTATTTT; CDR3 protein: CASSELAVLSTDTQYF
clone size: -; V gene: TRBV27; D gene: TRBD1; J gene: TRBJ1-4; CDR3 length: 16; CDR3 DNA: TGTGCCAGCAGACCACTGGGACAGGGGACGCCCGAAAAACTGTTTTTT; CDR3 protein: CASRPLGQGTPEKLFF
clone size: -; V gene: TRBV14; D gene: TRBD2; J gene: TRBJ2-5; CDR3 length: 20; CDR3 DNA: TGTGCCAGCAGCCGCCTACCCCCAGGACTAGCGAAATTACGGGGGGAGACCCAGTACTTC; CDR3 protein: CASSRLPPGLAKLRGETQYF
clone size: -; V gene: TRBV13; D gene: TRBD2; J gene: TRBJ2-5; CDR3 length: 15; CDR3 DNA: TGTGCCAGCAGCTTAACGGGACTAGCGGGAGAGACCCAGTACTTC; CDR3 protein: CASSLTGLAGETQYF
clone size: -; V gene: TRBV5-4; D gene: -; J gene: TRBJ1-5; CDR3 length: 13; CDR3 DNA: TGTGCCAGCAGCTTGGGGAGAGGGCAGCCCCAGCATTTT; CDR3 protein: CASSLGRGQPQHF
clone size: -; V gene: TRBV29-1; D gene: TRBD1; J gene: TRBJ1-1; CDR3 length: 13; CDR3 DNA: TGCAGCGTTGGGCAGGGGGCGAGAACTGAAGCTTTCTTT; CDR3 protein: CSVGQGARTEAFF
clone size: -; V gene: TRBV7-9; D gene: -; J gene: TRBJ1-1; CDR3 length: 14; CDR3 DNA: TGTGCCAGCAGCTTAGCGTTGACTCGCACTGAAGCTTTCTTT; CDR3 protein: CASSLALTRTEAFF
clone size: -; V gene: TRBV25-1; D gene: -; J gene: TRBJ2-5; CDR3 length: 12; CDR3 DNA: TGTGCCAGCACCCAAGGGTGGGGGACCCAGTACTTC; CDR3 protein: CASTQGWGTQYF
clone size: -; V gene: TRBV7-8; D gene: -; J gene: TRBJ1-1; CDR3 length: 15; CDR3 DNA: TGTGCCAGCAGCCTTTTGCGGGGTGGGCGGGCTGAAGCTTTCTTT; CDR3 protein: CASSLLRGGRAEAFF
clone size: -; V gene: TRBV5-1; D gene: TRBD2; J gene: TRBJ2-1; CDR3 length: 16; CDR3 DNA: TGCGCCAGCAGCTTCACTCCGGGACTAGCGGGTAATGAGCAGTTCTTC; CDR3 protein: CASSFTPGLAGNEQFF
clone size: -; V gene: TRBV5-1; D gene: -; J gene: TRBJ2-1; CDR3 length: 12; CDR3 DNA: TGCGCCACCGGGACTGCCTACAATGAGCAGTTCTTC; CDR3 protein: CATGTAYNEQFF
clone size: once; V gene: TRBV2; D gene: -; J gene: TRBJ1-3; CDR3 length: 14; CDR3 DNA: TGTGCCAGCAGCGATACAGGAGCTGGAAACACCATATATTTT; CDR3 protein: CASSDTGAGNTIYF
clone size: -; V gene: TRBV9; D gene: -; J gene: TRBJ1-1; CDR3 length: 14; CDR3 DNA: TGTGCCAGCAGCGTTTCAGGGATGAACACTGAAGCTTTCTTT; CDR3 protein: CASSVSGMNTEAFF
clone size: -; V gene: TRBV11-2; D gene: -; J gene: TRBJ2-2; CDR3 length: 16; CDR3 DNA: TGTGCCAGCAGCTTAGGTCCTTCCAGGGGCTCTTTGGAGCTGTTTTTT; CDR3 protein: CASSLGPSRGSLELFF
clone size: once; V gene: TRBV27; D gene: -; J gene: TRBJ1-5; CDR3 length: 14; CDR3 DNA: TGTGCCAGCAGTTATACCGGGACCAATCAGCCCCAGCATTTT; CDR3 protein: CASSYTGTNQPQHF
clone size: -; V gene: TRBV7-8; D gene: -; J gene: TRBJ2-1; CDR3 length: 11; CDR3 DNA: TGTGCCAGCAGCTTTAGGAATGAGCAGTTCTTC; CDR3 protein: CASSFRNEQFF
clone size: -; V gene: TRBV27; D gene: -; J gene: TRBJ2-7; CDR3 length: 14; CDR3 DNA: TGTGCCAGCAGTCCGAAGGGGGGGACCTACGAGCAGTACTTC; CDR3 protein: CASSPKGGTYEQYF